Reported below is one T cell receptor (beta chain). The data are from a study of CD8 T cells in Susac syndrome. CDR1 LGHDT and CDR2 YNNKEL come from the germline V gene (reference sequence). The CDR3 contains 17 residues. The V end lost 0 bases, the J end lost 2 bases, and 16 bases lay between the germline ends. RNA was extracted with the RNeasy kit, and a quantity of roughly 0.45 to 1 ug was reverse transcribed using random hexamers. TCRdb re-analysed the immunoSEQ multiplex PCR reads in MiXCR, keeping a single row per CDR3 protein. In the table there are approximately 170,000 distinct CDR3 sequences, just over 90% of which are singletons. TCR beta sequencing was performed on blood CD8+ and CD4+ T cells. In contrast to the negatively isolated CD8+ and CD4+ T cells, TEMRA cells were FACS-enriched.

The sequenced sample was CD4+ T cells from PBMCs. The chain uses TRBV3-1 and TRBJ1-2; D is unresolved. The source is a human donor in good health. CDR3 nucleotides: TGTGCCAGCAGCCAAGATCTAGGACCAATAACCAACTATGGCTACACCTTC. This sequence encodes CASSQDLGPITNYGYTF.